The 21 T cell receptor beta chains presented below share a single source sample, sequenced in a study of siplizumab effects on memory and regulatory T cells. TCRdb's copy holds only in-frame clones and misses some; the assay was immunoSEQ multiplex PCR. The sample lists about 100,000 clones; approximately 94% were seen once. The source material was non-Treg CD4+ T cells sorted from blood. The receptor source for this set is a human donor in good health.

This chain links TRBV6-1 with TRBJ2-5, with D uncertain. The better agreement between TRBJ2-7 and the DNA end casts doubt on the J call. CDR1 MNHNS and CDR2 SASEGT come from the germline V gene. The CDR3 is 12 residues long. The CDR3 DNA reads as TGTGCCAGCAGTGACCGGGCCTACGAGCAGTACTTC. Translation: CASSDRAYEQYF.

This chain joins TRBV18 and TRBJ2-7; 9 positions agree with TRBD1. V dropped 2 bases and J dropped 5; count of bases not matched to a gene: 16. CDR3 length: 18 amino acids. Germline CDR1 and CDR2: KGHSH and LQKENI. The CDR3 protein is CASSPFSAGTGSLNEQYF. CDR3 nucleotide sequence: TGTGCCAGCTCACCATTTTCGGCAGGGACAGGGAGCTTGAACGAGCAGTACTTC.

V is TRBV6-1 and J is TRBJ2-5, with 8 bases identical to TRBD2. The germline CDR1 and CDR2 sequences are MNHNS and SASEGT. With 11 bases clipped from V and 3 bases from J, the junction kept 5 bases outside the gene matches. The length of the CDR3 is 12 residues. In DNA, the CDR3 is TGTGCCCACGGGGGGGGAAAAGAGACCCAGTACTTC. This translates into CAHGGGKETQYF.

The V gene is TRBV10-3, the J gene TRBJ2-7; D ambiguous. V lost 2 bases and J lost 3, with 5 bases in between. CDR1 and CDR2 (germline): ENHRY, SYGVKD. This CDR3 comprises 12 residues. The CDR3 bases are TGTGCCATCAGTGAGCTAAACTACGAGCAGTACTTC. The encoded protein is CAISELNYEQYF.

This clone was seen only once. The chain has TRBV6-6 and TRBJ2-7; 10 nucleotides match TRBD1. The CDR3 covers 16 residues. In germline, CDR1 is MNHNY, CDR2 SVGAGI (reference sequence). J was trimmed by 7 bases and V by 6 bases; bases with no gene match: 15. The CDR3 DNA reads TGTGCCAGCAGAGCACAGGACGGGACAGGGGTGCGGGAGCAGTACTTC. It yields the protein CASRAQDGTGVREQYF.

The chain joins TRBV7-6 to TRBJ2-7; D is tentatively TRBD1 or TRBD2 (5 bases each). The CDR3 runs 13 residues. Germline V lookup: CDR1 SGHVS, CDR2 FNYEAQ. The V and J ends lost 5 bases and 4 bases respectively, with 12 bases between them. The CDR3, as DNA: TGTGCCAGCAGCACCGTTTGGGGGTACGAGCAGTACTTC. This sequence encodes CASSTVWGYEQYF.

This clone was recorded only once. V usage is TRBV18 and J usage is TRBJ2-3; TRBD2 agrees at 7 bases. Per the germline V gene, CDR1 is KGHSH and CDR2 is LQKENI. The CDR3 is made up of 14 amino acids. V dropped 6 bases and J dropped 3; count of bases not matched to a gene: 6. CDR3 loop: CASSPTSDTDTQYF. The CDR3 DNA reads as TGTGCCAGCTCCCCCACTAGCGATACAGATACGCAGTATTTT.

V gene TRBV19 combines with J gene TRBJ1-4; TRBD1 matches 9 bases. Germline V gene data show CDR1 as LNHDA and CDR2 as SQIVND (reference sequence). With V trimmed by 4 bases and J by 8 bases, 5 bases remained unmatched. The CDR3 runs to 14 residues. This CDR3 reads CASSKGQGKEKLFF. CDR3 bases: TGTGCCAGTAGTAAAGGACAGGGGAAAGAAAAACTGTTTTTT.

The genes are TRBV5-1 and TRBJ1-2; 7 bases agree with TRBD1. V shed 0 bases and J 3 bases; nucleotides not matched to a gene: 2. CDR1 and CDR2 (germline): SGHRS, YFSETQ. This CDR3 region has 14 residues. CDR3 in DNA: TGCGCCAGCAGCTTGGCCGACAGGGACTATGGCTACACCTTC. It yields the protein CASSLADRDYGYTF.

The V and J genes are TRBV11-2 and TRBJ1-1, with D maybe TRBD1 (5 bases). The V gene's germline CDR1 is SGHAT and CDR2 FQNNGV. V lost 6 bases and J lost 5, with 16 bases in between. The CDR3 is made up of 14 amino acids. The chain's CDR3 is CASSKPGGTTEAFF. The CDR3 DNA reads TGTGCCAGCAGTAAGCCTGGGGGAACAACTGAAGCTTTCTTT.

This chain joins TRBV7-2 and TRBJ2-1; D gene unclear. V was shortened by 5 bases and J by 4 bases, with 15 bases between the two germline ends. The CDR3 totals 15 residues. In germline, CDR1 is SGHTA, CDR2 FQGNSA. The CDR3 reads CASSLVTGPYNEQFF. CDR3 DNA: TGTGCCAGCAGCCTCGTAACGGGCCCATACAATGAGCAGTTCTTC.

The gene calls are TRBV5-1 and TRBJ2-5; TRBD2 agrees at 9 bases. CDR1 and CDR2 (germline): SGHRS, YFSETQ. This CDR3 has 19 residues. Germline trimming cut 4 bases from V and 7 bases from J; bases unmatched to any gene: 23. In DNA form, the CDR3 reads TGCGCCAGCAGCCGGGCCCAGTCTAGCGGGACCGTCTTAATTGGGACCCAGTACTTC. It encodes CASSRAQSSGTVLIGTQYF.

J is TRBJ1-5 and V is TRBV7-6, with 7 nucleotides matching TRBD1. Germline-derived CDR1 and CDR2 are SGHVS and FNYEAQ. The V segment lost 5 bases and the J segment 3 bases; nucleotides outside the gene matches: 4. The CDR3 loop spans 14 amino acids. For the CDR3, the DNA is TGTGCCAGCAGCGAGGGGGCGGTCAATCAGCCCCAGCATTTT. Amino acids: CASSEGAVNQPQHF. The full variable domain, its missing parts supplied by reference TRBV7-6 and TRBJ1-5, is GAGVSQSPRYKVTKRGQDVALRCDPISGHVSLYWYRQALGQGPEFLTYFNYEAQQDKSGLPNDRFSAERPEGSISTLTIQRTEQRDSAMYRCASSEGAVNQPQHFGDGTRLSIL.

The chain employs TRBV11-2 and TRBJ1-2; D is possibly TRBD1 (6 bases). Germline CDR1 is SGHAT and CDR2 is FQNNGV. V lost 5 bases and J lost 5, with 18 bases in between. The CDR3 has 15 residues. The CDR3 DNA is TGTGCCAGCAGCCTGGACAGCCTAGGGAGATATGGCTACACCTTC. Residues: CASSLDSLGRYGYTF. The variable domain in full, completed from reference TRBV11-2 and TRBJ1-2, reads EAGVAQSPRYKIIEKRQSVAFWCNPISGHATLYWYQQILGQGPKLLIQFQNNGVVDDSQLPKDRFSAERLKGVDSTLKIQPAKLEDSAVYLCASSLDSLGRYGYTFGSGTRLTVV.

The chain joins TRBV7-9 to TRBJ2-3; D may be TRBD1 (5 bases). Trimming took off 4 bases at V and 2 bases at J, with 7 bases between the two ends. CDR3 size: 13 residues. Germline V lookup: CDR1 SEHNR, CDR2 FQNEAQ (reference sequence). The CDR3: CASSSTDTDTQYF. Here the CDR3 DNA reads TGTGCCAGCAGCTCGACAGACACAGATACGCAGTATTTT.

V gene TRBV7-3 combines with J gene TRBJ1-2, with 7 nucleotides matching TRBD1. Germline V gene lookup returns CDR1 SGHTA and CDR2 FQGTGA. After removal of 0 bases from V and 6 bases from J, the junction contained 7 bases not matched to a gene. This CDR3 comprises 15 residues. The CDR3 here is CASSLTHTGADGYTF. The CDR3 nucleotides read TGTGCCAGCAGCTTAACGCATACAGGGGCCGATGGCTACACCTTC.

The chain carries TRBV5-8 and TRBJ1-5; D is unresolved. The V end lost 4 bases, the J end lost 2 bases, and 13 bases lay between the germline ends. The length of the CDR3 is 15 residues. Germline lookup yields CDR1 SGHTS and CDR2 YDEGEE. CDR3 in amino acids: CASSPHRGGNQPQHF. CDR3 DNA sequence: TGTGCCAGCAGCCCCCATCGAGGAGGCAATCAGCCCCAGCATTTT. The full variable domain, its missing parts supplied by reference TRBV5-8 and TRBJ1-5, is EAGVTQSPTHLIKTRGQQATLRCSPISGHTSVYWYQQALGLGLQFLLWYDEGEERNRGNFPPRFSGRQFPNYSSELNVNALELEDSALYLCASSPHRGGNQPQHFGDGTRLSIL.

This sequence joins TRBV11-2 and TRBJ2-7; possible D gene TRBD1, 5 bases. The CDR3 covers 17 residues. The V end lost 5 bases, the J end lost 2 bases, and 22 bases lay between the germline ends. CDR1 is SGHAT, CDR2 FQNNGV, per germline. As DNA, the CDR3 is TGTGCCAGCAGCACAAGGGTGGATTGGGGCAGCACCTACGAGCAGTACTTC. Its translation: CASSTRVDWGSTYEQYF. The entire variable domain, with the rest obtained from reference TRBV11-2 and TRBJ2-7, is as follows: EAGVAQSPRYKIIEKRQSVAFWCNPISGHATLYWYQQILGQGPKLLIQFQNNGVVDDSQLPKDRFSAERLKGVDSTLKIQPAKLEDSAVYLCASSTRVDWGSTYEQYFGPGTRLTVT.

CDR3 sequence: CASSPRNPGQGRGGEAFF. DNA for the CDR3: TGTGCCAGCAGTCCGCGAAATCCGGGACAGGGGAGAGGAGGAGAAGCTTTCTTT. This chain links TRBV28 with TRBJ1-1, with 10 bases that match TRBD1. CDR1 is MDHEN and CDR2 is SYDVKM in the germline V gene. The CDR3 loop spans 18 amino acids. J gave up 8 bases and V 5 bases, and 20 bases lay outside the gene matches.

The V call is TRBV5-1, the J call TRBJ2-7; the match to TRBD1 covers 9 bases. After removal of 7 bases from V and 1 base from J, the junction contained 9 bases not matched to a gene. This CDR3 spans 15 amino acids. Germline CDR1 and CDR2: SGHRS and YFSETQ. The CDR3 sequence: CASRGQGIPSYEQYF. In nucleotides, the CDR3 is TGCGCCAGCCGGGGACAGGGCATTCCATCCTACGAGCAGTACTTC. The variable domain in full, completed from reference TRBV5-1 and TRBJ2-7, reads KAGVTQTPRYLIKTRGQQVTLSCSPISGHRSVSWYQQTPGQGLQFLFEYFSETQRNKGNFPGRFSGRQFSNSRSEMNVSTLELGDSALYLCASRGQGIPSYEQYFGPGTRLTVT.

The genes are TRBV11-2 and TRBJ1-2, with 7 bases aligning to TRBD1. The CDR3 sequence is 16 residues long. The germline V gene has CDR1 SGHAT and CDR2 FQNNGV. V lost 1 base, J lost 4 bases, and 9 bases stayed unmatched. CDR3 nucleotide sequence: TGTGCCAGCAGCTTAGGAGGGGGCAGGGGGGCCTATGGCTACACCTTC. Translation gives CASSLGGGRGAYGYTF.